This T cell receptor beta chain came from a study of regulatory T cells in long-lasting Graves disease. Germline values: CDR1 SGHDT, CDR2 YYEEEE. The CDR3 covers 12 residues. V gave up 2 bases and J gave up 6 bases, with 8 bases separating them. Libraries of TCR beta came from iRepertoire HTBI primers plus Arm-PCR of CDR3 regions. TCRdb independently ran MiXCR on the multiplex PCR reads; one entry per CDR3 protein. There are 350,000 to 450,000 distinct CDR3 sequences in the sample; over 20% occur only once, and about 13% lies in the top ten. Noted time point: persistent/refractory GD, antithyroid drugs over 5 years with positive TRAb. RNA from PBMCs was the source of the TCR library.

The clonotype originates from a female donor with Graves disease. The source was peripheral blood mononuclear cells (PBMCs), collected when the disease was refractory, from a patient treated with antithyroid drugs. The rearrangement uses TRBV5-6 and TRBJ1-1; D is unclear. This CDR3 is CASSLAAAEAFF. Here the CDR3 DNA reads TGTGCCAGCAGCTTAGCGGCGGCTGAAGCTTTCTTT.